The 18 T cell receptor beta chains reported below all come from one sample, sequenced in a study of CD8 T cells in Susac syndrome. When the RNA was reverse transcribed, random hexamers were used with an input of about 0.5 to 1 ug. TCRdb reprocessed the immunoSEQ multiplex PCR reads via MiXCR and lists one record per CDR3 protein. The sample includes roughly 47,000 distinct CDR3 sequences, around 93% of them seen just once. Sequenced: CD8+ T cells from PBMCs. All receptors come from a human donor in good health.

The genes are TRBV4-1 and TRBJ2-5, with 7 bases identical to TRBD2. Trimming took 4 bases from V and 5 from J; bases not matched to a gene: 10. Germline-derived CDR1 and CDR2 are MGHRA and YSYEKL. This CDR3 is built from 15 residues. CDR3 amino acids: CASSLGTIPIETQYF. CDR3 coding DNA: TGCGCCAGCAGCCTGGGGACTATTCCTATCGAGACCCAGTACTTC.

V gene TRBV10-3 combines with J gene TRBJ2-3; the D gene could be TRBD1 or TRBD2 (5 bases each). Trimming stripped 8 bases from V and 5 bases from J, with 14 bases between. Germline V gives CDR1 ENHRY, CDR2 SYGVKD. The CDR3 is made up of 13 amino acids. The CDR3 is CAIGKRDEDTQYF. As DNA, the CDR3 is TGTGCCATCGGTAAGAGGGACGAAGATACGCAGTATTTT.

DNA for the CDR3: TGCAGTGCCCAGGGTGGGGAGGTTTGGACTAACTATGGCTACACCTTC. It translates to CSAQGGEVWTNYGYTF. The chain links TRBV20-1 to TRBJ1-2; possibly TRBD1 for D (5 bases). V lost 6 bases, J lost 0 bases, and 20 bases lay in between. The CDR3 spans 16 residues. CDR1 is DFQATT and CDR2 is SNEGSKA in the germline V gene (reference sequence).

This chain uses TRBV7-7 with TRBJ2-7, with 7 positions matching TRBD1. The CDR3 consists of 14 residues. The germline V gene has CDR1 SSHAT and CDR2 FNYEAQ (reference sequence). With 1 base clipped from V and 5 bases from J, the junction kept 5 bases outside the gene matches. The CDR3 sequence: CASSLEGQIDEQYF. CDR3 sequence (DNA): TGTGCCAGCAGCTTAGAGGGACAGATTGACGAGCAGTACTTC.

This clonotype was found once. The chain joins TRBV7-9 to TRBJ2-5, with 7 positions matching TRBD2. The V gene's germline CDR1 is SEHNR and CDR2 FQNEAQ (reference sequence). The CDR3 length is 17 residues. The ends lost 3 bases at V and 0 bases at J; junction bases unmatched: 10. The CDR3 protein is CASSFGLAELYQETQYF. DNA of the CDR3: TGTGCCAGCAGCTTCGGGCTAGCGGAATTGTACCAAGAGACCCAGTACTTC.

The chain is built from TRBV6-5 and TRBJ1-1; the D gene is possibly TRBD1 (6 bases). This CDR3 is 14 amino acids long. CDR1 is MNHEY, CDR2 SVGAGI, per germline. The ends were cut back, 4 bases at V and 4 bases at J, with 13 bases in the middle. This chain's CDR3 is CASSWGGAGTEAFF. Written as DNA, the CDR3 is TGTGCCAGCAGTTGGGGGGGGGCAGGCACTGAAGCTTTCTTT.

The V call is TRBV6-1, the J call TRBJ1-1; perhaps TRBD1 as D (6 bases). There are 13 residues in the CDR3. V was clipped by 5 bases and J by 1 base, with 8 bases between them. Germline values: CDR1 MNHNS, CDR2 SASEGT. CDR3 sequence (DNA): TGTGCCAGCAGTATACAGGGGAACACTGAAGCTTTCTTT. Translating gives CASSIQGNTEAFF.

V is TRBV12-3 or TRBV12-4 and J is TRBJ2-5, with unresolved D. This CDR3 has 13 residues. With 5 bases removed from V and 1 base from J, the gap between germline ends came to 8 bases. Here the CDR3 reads CASSGRIQETQYF. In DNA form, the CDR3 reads TGTGCCAGCAGTGGACGGATCCAAGAGACCCAGTACTTC.

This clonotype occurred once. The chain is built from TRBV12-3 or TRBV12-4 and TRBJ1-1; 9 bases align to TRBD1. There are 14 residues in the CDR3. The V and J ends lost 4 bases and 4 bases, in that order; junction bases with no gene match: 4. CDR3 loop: CASSSGTGLTEAFF. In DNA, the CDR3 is TGTGCCAGCAGTTCGGGGACAGGGCTCACTGAAGCTTTCTTT.

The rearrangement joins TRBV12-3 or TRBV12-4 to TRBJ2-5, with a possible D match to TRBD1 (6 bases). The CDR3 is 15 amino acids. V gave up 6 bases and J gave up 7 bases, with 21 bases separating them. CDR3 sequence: CASRPKGVRDGTQYF. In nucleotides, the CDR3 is TGTGCCAGCAGACCTAAGGGGGTGCGCGATGGGACCCAGTACTTC.

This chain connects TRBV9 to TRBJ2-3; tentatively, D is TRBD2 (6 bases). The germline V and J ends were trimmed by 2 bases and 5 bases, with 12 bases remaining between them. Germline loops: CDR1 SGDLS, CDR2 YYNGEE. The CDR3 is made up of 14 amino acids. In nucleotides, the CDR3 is TGTGCCAGCAGCGTCCCCTCGCGGGAAGATACGCAGTATTTT. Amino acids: CASSVPSREDTQYF.

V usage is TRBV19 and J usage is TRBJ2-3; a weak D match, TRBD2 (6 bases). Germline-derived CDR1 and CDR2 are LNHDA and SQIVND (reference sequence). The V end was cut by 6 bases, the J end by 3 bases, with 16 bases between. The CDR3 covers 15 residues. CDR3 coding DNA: TGTGCCAGTAGGGGGACTCGGCAGAGTACAGATACGCAGTATTTT. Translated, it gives CASRGTRQSTDTQYF.

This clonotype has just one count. The CDR3 coding sequence is TGTGCCAGCAGCCAAGGCCGGAGCACTGAAGCTTTCTTT. Translated: CASSQGRSTEAFF. The chain couples TRBV14 to TRBJ1-1; D is unclear. Germline CDR1 is SGHDN and CDR2 is FVKESK. Trimming stripped 1 base from V and 4 bases from J, with 7 bases between. This CDR3 has 13 residues.

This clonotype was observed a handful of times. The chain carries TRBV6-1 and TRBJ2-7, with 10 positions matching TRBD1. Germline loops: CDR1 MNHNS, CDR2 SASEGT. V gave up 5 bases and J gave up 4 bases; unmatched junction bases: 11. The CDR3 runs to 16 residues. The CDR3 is CASSPVVGQGLYEQYF. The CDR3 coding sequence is TGTGCCAGCAGTCCCGTGGTGGGACAGGGGTTGTACGAGCAGTACTTC.

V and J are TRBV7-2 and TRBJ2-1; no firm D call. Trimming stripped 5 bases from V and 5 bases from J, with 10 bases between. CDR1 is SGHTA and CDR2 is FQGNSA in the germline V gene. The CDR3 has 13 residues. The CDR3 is CASSRTGNNEQFF. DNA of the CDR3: TGTGCCAGCAGCCGGACCGGAAACAATGAGCAGTTCTTC. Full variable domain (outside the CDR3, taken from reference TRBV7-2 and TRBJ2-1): GAGVSQSPSNKVTEKGKDVELRCDPISGHTALYWYRQSLGQGLEFLIYFQGNSAPDKSGLPSDRFSAERTGGSVSTLTIQRTQQEDSAVYLCASSRTGNNEQFFGPGTRLTVL.

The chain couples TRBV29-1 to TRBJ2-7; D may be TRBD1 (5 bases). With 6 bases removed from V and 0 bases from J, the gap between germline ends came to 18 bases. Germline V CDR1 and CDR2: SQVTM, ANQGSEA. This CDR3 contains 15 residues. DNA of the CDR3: TGCAGCGTCAGCGCCCCCCAGGGCTACTCCTACGAGCAGTACTTC. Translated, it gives CSVSAPQGYSYEQYF.

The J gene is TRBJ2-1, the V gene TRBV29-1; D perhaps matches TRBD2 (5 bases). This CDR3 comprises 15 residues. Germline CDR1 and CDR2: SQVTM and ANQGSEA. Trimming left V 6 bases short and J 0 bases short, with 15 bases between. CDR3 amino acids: CSVRLPTSSYNEQFF. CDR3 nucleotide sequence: TGCAGCGTGCGACTACCCACGAGCTCCTACAATGAGCAGTTCTTC.

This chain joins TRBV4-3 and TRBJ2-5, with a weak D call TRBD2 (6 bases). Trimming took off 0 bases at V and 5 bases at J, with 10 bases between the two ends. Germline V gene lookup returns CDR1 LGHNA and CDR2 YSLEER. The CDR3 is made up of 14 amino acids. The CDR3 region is CASSQDGGFETQYF. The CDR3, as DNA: TGCGCCAGCAGCCAAGACGGGGGTTTCGAGACCCAGTACTTC.